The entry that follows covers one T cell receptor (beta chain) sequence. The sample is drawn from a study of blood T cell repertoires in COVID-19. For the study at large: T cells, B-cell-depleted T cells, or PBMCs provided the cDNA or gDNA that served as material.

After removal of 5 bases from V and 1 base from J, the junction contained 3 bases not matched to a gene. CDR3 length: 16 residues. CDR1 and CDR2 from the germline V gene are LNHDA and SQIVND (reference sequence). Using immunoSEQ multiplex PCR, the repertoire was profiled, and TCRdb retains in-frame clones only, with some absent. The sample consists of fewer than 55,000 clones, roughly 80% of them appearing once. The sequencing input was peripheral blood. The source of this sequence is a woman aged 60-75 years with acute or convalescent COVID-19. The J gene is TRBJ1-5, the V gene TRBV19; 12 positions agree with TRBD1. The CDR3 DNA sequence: TGTGCCAGTAGTCCGGGACAGGGGGCCAGCAATCAGCCCCAGCATTTT. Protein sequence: CASSPGQGASNQPQHF.